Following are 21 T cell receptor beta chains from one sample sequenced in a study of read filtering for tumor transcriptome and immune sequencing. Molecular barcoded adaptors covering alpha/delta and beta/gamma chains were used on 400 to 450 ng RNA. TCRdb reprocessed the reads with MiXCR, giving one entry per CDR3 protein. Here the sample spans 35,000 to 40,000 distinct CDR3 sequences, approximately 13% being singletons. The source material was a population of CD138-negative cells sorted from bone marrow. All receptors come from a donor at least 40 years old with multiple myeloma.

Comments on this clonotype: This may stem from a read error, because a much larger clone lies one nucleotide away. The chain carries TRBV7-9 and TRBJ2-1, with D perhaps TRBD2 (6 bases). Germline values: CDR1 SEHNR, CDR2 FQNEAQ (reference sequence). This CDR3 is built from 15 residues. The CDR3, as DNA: TGTGCCAGCAGCTTAGGCGCGGGGATTGGCAATGAGCGGCTCTTC. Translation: CASSLGAGIGNERLF.

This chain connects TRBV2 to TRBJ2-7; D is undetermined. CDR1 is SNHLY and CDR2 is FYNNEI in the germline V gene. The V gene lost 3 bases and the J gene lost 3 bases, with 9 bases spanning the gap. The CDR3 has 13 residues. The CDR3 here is CASSEVGNYEQYF. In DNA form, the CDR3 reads TGTGCCAGCAGTGAGGTGGGGAACTACGAGCAGTACTTC.

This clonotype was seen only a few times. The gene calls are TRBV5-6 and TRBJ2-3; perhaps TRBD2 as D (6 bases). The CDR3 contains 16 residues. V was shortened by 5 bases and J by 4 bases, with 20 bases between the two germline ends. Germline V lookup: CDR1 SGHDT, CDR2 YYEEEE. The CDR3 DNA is TGTGCCAGCAGGCTGATTGGGGACTCCGTCGCAGATACGCAGTATTTT. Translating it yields CASRLIGDSVADTQYF.

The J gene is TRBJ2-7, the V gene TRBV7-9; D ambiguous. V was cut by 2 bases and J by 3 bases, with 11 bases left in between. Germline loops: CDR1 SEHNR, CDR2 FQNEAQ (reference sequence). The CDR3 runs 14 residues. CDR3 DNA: TGTGCCAGCAGCTTATGGAATTCGGACTACGAGCAGTACTTC. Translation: CASSLWNSDYEQYF.

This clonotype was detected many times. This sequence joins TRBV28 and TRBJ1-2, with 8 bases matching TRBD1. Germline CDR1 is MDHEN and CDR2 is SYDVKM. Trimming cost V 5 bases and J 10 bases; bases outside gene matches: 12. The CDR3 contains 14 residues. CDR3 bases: TGTGCCAGCAGTCCCCACCGGGACAGGTACACCTACACCTTC. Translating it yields CASSPHRDRYTYTF.

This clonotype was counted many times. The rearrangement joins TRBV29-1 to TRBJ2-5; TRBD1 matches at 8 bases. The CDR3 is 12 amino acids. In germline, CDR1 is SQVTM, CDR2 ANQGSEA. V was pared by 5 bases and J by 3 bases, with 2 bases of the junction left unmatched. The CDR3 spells CSVKDREETQYF. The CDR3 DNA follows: TGCAGCGTTAAGGACAGGGAAGAGACCCAGTACTTC. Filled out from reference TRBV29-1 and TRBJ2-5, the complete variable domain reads SAVISQKPSRDICQRGTSLTIQCQVDSQVTMMFWYRQQPGQSLTLIATANQGSEATYESGFVIDKFPISRPNLTFSTLTVSNMSPEDSSIYLCSVKDREETQYFGPGTRLLVL.

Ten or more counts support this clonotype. The CDR3: CASSELAGGSNEQFF. As DNA, the CDR3 is TGTGCCAGCAGTGAGCTAGCGGGGGGAAGCAATGAGCAGTTCTTC. The chain employs TRBV2 and TRBJ2-1; 11 nucleotides align to TRBD2. Trimming at V came to 3 bases and at J to 6 bases, leaving 4 bases not matched to a gene. This CDR3 contains 15 residues. Germline V gene data show CDR1 as SNHLY and CDR2 as FYNNEI.

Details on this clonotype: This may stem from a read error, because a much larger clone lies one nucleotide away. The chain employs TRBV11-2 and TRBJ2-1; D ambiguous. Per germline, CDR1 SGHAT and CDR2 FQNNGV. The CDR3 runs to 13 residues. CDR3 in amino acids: CASSLSADNEQLF. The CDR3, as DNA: TGTGCCAGCAGCTTATCCGCCGACAATGAGCAGCTCTTC.

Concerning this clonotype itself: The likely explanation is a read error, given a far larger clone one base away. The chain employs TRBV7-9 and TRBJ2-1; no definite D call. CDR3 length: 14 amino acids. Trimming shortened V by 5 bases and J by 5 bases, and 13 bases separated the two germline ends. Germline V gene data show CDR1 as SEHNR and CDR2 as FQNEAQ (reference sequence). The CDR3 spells CASSISDPHNEQFF. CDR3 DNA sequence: TGTGCCAGCAGCATAAGCGACCCGCACAATGAGCAGTTCTTC.

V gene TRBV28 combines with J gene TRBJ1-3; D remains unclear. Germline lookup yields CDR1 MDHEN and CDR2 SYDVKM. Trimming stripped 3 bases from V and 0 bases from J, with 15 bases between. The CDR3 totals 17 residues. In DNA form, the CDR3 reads TGTGCCAGCAGTTTTAGCTTCATTGCGAGCTCTGGAAACACCATATATTTT. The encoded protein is CASSFSFIASSGNTIYF.

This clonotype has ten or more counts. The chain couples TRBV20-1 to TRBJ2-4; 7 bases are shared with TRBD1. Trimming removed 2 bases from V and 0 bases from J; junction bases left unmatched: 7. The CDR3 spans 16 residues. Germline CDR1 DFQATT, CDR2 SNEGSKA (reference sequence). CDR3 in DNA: TGCAGTGCTAGACAGGGGGTGGGGGTAGCCAAAAACATTCAGTACTTC. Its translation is CSARQGVGVAKNIQYF.

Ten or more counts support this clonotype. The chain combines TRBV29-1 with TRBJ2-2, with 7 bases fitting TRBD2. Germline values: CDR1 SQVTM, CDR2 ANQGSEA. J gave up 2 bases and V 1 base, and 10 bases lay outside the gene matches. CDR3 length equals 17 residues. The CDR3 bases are TGCAGCGTTGAAGCTAGTGGGGGGGATATAAACACCGGGGAGCTGTTTTTT. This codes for CSVEASGGDINTGELFF.

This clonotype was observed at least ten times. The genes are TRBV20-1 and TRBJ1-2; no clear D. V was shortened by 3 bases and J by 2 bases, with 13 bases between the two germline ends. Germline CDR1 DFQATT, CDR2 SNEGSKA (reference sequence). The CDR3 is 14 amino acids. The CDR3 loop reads CSASLRPTNYGYTF. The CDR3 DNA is TGCAGTGCTAGTCTAAGGCCGACAAACTATGGCTACACCTTC.

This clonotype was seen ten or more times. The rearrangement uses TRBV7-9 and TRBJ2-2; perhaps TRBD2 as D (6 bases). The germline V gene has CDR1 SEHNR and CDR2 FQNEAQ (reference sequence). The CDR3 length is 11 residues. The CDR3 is CAGGNTGELFF. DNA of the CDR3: TGTGCGGGGGGAAACACCGGGGAGCTGTTTTTT.

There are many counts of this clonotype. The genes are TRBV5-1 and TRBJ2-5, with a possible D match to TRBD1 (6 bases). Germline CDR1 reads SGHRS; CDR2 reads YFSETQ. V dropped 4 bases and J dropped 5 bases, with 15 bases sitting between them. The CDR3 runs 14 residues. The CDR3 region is CASSVYRDRETQYF. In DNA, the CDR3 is TGCGCCAGCAGCGTATACAGGGATCGGGAGACCCAGTACTTC.

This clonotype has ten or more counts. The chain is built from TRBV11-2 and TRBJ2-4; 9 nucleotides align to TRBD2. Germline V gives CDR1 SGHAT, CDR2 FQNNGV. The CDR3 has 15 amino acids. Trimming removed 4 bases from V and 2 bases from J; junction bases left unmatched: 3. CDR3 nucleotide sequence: TGTGCCAGCAGCTACACTAGCGGGTCCAAAAACATTCAGTACTTC. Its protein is CASSYTSGSKNIQYF.

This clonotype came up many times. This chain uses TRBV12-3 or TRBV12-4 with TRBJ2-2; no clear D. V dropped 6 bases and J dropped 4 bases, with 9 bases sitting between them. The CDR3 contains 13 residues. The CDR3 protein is CASRGSGTGELFF. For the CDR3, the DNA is TGTGCCAGCAGGGGAAGTGGCACCGGGGAGCTGTTTTTT.

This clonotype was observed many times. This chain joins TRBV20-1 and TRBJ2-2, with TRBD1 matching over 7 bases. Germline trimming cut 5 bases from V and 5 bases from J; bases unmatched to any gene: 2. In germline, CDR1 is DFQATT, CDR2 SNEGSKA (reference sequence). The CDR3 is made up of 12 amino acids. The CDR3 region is CSADRETGELFF. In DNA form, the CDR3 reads TGCAGTGCTGACAGGGAAACCGGGGAGCTGTTTTTT.

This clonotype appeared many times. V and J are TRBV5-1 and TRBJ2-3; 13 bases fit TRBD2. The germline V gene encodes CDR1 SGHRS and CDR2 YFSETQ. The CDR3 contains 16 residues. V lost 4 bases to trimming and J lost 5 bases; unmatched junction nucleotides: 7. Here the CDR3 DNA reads TGCGCCAGCAGCCCCCTACTAGCGGGAGGGGAAGATACGCAGTATTTT. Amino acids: CASSPLLAGGEDTQYF.

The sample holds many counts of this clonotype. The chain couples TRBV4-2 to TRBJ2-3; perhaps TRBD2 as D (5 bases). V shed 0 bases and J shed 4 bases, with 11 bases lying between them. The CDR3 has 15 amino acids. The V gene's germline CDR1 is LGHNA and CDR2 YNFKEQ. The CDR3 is CASSQEGGAADTQYF. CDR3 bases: TGTGCCAGCAGCCAAGAAGGAGGCGCGGCAGATACGCAGTATTTT.

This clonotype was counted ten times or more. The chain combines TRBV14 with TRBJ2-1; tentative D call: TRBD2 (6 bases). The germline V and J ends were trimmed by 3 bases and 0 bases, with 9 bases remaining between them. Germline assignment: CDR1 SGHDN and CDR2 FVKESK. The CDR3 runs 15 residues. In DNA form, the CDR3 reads TGTGCCAGCAGCCATCCCGGGAGCTCCTACAATGAGCAGTTCTTC. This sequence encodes CASSHPGSSYNEQFF.